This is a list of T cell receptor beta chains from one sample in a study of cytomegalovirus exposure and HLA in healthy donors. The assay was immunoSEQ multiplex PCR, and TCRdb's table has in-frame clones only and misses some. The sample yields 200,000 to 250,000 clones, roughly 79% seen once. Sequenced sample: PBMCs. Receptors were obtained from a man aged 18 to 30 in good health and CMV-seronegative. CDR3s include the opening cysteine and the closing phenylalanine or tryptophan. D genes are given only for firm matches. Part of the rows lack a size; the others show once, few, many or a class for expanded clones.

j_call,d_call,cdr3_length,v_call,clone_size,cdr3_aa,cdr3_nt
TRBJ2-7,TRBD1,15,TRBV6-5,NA,CASNPSGGQSSEQYF,TGTGCCAGCAACCCAAGTGGGGGACAGAGCTCCGAGCAGTACTTC
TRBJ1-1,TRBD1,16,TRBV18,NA,CASSRDISGTGTEAFF,TGTGCCAGCTCACGTGATATTTCCGGGACAGGGACTGAAGCTTTCTTT
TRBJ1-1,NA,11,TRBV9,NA,CASSPRTEAFF,TGTGCCAGCAGCCCACGGACTGAAGCTTTCTTT
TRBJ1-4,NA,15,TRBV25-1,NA,CASSESRGVREKLFF,TGTGCCAGCAGTGAATCTCGGGGGGTAAGAGAAAAACTGTTTTTT
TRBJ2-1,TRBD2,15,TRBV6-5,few,CASSYRREYRDEQFF,TGTGCCAGCAGTTACCGGCGGGAGTACCGGGATGAGCAGTTCTTC
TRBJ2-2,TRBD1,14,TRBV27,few,CASYRQGSAGELFF,TGTGCCAGCTATAGACAGGGGTCGGCCGGGGAGCTGTTTTTT
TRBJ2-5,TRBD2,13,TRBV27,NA,CASSFGGGETQYF,TGTGCCAGCAGTTTTGGCGGGGGTGAGACCCAGTACTTC
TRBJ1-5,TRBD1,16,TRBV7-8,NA,CASSARQGVSNQPQHF,TGTGCCAGCAGCGCACGACAGGGGGTCAGCAATCAGCCCCAGCATTTT
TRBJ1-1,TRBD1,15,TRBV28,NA,CASRPGQGANTEAFF,TGTGCCAGCAGACCGGGACAGGGGGCGAACACTGAAGCTTTCTTT
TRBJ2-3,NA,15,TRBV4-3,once,CASSQETGLADTQYF,TGCGCCAGCAGCCAAGAGACGGGGTTGGCAGATACGCAGTATTTT
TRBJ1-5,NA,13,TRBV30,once,CAWTAGMDQPQHF,TGTGCCTGGACTGCGGGGATGGATCAACCCCAGCATTTT
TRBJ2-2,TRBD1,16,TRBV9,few,CASSGDRGRITGELFF,TGTGCCAGCAGCGGCGACAGGGGGCGCATCACCGGGGAGCTGTTTTTT
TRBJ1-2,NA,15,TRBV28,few,CASISTWGADYGYTF,TGTGCCAGCATCTCGACGTGGGGAGCAGACTATGGCTACACCTTC
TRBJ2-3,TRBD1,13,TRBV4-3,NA,CASSTGVKDTQYF,TGCGCCAGCAGCACAGGGGTCAAAGATACGCAGTATTTT
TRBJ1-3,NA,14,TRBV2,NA,CASSSEYSGNTIYF,TGTGCCAGCAGTTCCGAGTACTCTGGAAACACCATATATTTT
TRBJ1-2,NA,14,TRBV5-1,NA,CASSLAGGPEGYTF,TGCGCCAGCAGCTTAGCCGGGGGGCCCGAAGGCTACACCTTC
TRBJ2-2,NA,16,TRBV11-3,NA,CASSRAGILYIGELFF,TGTGCCAGCAGCCGCGCAGGGATCCTTTATATCGGGGAGCTGTTTTTT
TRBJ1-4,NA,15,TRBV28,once,CASSLSSAGDEKLFF,TGTGCCAGCAGTTTATCTTCGGCAGGGGACGAAAAACTGTTTTTT
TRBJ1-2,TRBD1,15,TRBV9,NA,CASSPSGTGGDGYTF,TGTGCCAGCAGCCCTTCCGGGACAGGGGGCGATGGCTACACCTTC
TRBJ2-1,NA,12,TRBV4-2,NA,CASSQVSGEQFF,TGTGCCAGCAGCCAGGTCTCCGGTGAGCAGTTCTTC
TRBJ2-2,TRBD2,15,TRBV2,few,CASTQRESSTGELFF,TGTGCCAGCACCCAGCGGGAGAGTAGTACCGGGGAGCTGTTTTTT
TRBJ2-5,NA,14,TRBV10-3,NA,CAATPSTGKETQYF,TGTGCCGCCACGCCCTCGACTGGTAAAGAGACCCAGTACTTC
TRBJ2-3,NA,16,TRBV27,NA,CASSIREPIVSDTQYF,TGTGCCAGCAGTATCAGGGAACCAATCGTTTCAGATACGCAGTATTTT
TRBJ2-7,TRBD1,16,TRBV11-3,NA,CASSLGYGDRTYEQYF,TGTGCCAGCAGCTTAGGATACGGGGACAGGACCTACGAGCAGTACTTC